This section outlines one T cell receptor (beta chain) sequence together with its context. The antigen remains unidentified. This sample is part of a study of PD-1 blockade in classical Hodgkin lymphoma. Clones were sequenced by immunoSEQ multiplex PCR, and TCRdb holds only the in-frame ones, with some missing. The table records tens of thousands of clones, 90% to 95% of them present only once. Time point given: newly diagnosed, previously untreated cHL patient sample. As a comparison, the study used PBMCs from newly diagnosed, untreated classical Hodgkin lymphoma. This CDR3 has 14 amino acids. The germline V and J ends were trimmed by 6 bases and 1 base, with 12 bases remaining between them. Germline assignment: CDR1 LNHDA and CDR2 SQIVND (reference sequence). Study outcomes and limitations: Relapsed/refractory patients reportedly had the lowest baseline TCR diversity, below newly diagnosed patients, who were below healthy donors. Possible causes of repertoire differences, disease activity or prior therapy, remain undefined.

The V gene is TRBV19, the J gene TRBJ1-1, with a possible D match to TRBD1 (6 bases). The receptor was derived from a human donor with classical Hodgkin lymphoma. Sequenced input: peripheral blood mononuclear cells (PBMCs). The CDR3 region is CASRRPGQNTEAFF. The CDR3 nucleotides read TGTGCCAGTAGAAGACCGGGACAGAACACTGAAGCTTTCTTT.